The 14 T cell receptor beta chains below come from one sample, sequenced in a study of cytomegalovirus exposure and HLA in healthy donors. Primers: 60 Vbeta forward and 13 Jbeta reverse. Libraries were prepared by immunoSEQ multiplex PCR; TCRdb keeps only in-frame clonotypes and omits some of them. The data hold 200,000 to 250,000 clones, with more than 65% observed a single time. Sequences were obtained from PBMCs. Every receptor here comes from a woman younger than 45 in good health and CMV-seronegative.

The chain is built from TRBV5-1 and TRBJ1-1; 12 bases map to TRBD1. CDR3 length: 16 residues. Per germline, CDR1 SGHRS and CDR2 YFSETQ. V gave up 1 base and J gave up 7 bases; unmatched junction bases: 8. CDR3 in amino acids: CASSLLSGQGAIEAFF. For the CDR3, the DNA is TGCGCCAGCAGCTTGTTGTCGGGACAGGGGGCAATTGAAGCTTTCTTT.

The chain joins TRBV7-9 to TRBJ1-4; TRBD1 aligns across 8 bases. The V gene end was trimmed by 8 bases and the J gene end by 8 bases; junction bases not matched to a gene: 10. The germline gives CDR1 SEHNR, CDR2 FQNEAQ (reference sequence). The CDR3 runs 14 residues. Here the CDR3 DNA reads TGTGCCAGCGCAGAGGCAGGGGGCACCGAAAAACTGTTTTTT. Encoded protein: CASAEAGGTEKLFF.

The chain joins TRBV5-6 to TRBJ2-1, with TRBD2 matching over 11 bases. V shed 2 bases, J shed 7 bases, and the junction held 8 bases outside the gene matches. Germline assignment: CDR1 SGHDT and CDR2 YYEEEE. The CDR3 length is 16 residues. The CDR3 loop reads CASSFSGTSGLNEQFF. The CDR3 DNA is TGTGCCAGCAGCTTTTCCGGGACTAGCGGACTGAATGAGCAGTTCTTC.

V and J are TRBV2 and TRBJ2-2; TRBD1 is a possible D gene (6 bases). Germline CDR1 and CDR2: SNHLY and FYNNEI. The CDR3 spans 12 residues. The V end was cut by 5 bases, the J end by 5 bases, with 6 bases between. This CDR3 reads CASSQGTGELFF. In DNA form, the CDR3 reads TGTGCCAGCAGTCAGGGGACCGGGGAGCTGTTTTTT.

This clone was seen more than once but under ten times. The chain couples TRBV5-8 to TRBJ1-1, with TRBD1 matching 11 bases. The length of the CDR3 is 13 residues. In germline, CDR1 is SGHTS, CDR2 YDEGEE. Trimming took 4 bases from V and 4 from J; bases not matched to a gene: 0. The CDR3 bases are TGTGCCAGCAGCGGGACAGGGGGCACTGAAGCTTTCTTT. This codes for CASSGTGGTEAFF.

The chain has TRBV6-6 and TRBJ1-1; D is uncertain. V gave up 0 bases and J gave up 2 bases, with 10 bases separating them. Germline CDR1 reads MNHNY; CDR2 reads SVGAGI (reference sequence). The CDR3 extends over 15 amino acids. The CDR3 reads CASSYSMGTNTEAFF. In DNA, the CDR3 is TGTGCCAGCAGTTACTCGATGGGCACCAACACTGAAGCTTTCTTT.

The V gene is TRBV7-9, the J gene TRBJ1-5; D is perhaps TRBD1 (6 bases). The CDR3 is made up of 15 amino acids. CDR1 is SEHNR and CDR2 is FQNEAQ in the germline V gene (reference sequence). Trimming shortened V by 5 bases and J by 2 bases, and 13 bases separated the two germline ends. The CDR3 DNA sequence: TGTGCCAGCAGCCAAGGGGGGGCTGGCAATCAGCCCCAGCATTTT. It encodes CASSQGGAGNQPQHF. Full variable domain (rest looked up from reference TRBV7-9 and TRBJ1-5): DTGVSQNPRHKITKRGQNVTFRCDPISEHNRLYWYRQTLGQGPEFLTYFQNEAQLEKSRLLSDRFSAERPKGSFSTLEIQRTEQGDSAMYLCASSQGGAGNQPQHFGDGTRLSIL.

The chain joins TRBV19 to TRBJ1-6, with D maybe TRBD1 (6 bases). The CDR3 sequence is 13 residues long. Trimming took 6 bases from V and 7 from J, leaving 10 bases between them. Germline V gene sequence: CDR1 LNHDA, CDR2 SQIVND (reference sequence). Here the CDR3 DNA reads TGTGCCAGTAGGGACAGTCCAAATTCACCCCTCCACTTT. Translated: CASRDSPNSPLHF.

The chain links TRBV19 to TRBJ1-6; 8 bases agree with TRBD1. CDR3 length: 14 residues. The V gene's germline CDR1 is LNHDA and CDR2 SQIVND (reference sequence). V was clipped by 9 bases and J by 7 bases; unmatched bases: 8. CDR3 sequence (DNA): TGTGCCAGCCGGACAGGGTTAGGAAATTCACCCCTCCACTTT. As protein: CASRTGLGNSPLHF.

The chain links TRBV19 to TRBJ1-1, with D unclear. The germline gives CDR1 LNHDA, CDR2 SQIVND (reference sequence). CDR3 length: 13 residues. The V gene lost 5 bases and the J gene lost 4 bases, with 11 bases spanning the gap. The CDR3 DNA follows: TGTGCCAGTAGTCCTTCTTTAGTCACTGAAGCTTTCTTT. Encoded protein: CASSPSLVTEAFF.

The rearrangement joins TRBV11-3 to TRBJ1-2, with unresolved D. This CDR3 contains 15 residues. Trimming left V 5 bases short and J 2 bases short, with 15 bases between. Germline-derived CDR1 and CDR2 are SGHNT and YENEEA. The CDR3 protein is CASSPRAKENYGYTF. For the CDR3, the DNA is TGTGCCAGCAGCCCGCGGGCGAAGGAGAACTATGGCTACACCTTC.

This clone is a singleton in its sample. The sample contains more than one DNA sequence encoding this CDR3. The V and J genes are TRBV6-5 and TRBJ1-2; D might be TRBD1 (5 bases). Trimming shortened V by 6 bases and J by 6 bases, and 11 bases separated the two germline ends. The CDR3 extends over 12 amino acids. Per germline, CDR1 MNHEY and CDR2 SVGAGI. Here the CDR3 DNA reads TGTGCCAGCAGCCGGACGGGGGATGGCTACACCTTC. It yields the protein CASSRTGDGYTF.

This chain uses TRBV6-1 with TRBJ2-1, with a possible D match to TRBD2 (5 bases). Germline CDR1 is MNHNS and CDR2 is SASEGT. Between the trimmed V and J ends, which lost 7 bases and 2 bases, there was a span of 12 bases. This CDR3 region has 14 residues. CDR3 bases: TGTGCCAGCATGGGGAGAGGTCCCTACAATGAGCAGTTCTTC. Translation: CASMGRGPYNEQFF.

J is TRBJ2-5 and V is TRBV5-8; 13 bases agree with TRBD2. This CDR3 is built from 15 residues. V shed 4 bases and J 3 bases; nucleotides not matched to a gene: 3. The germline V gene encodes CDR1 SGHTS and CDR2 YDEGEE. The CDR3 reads CASSPGTSGEETQYF. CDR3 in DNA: TGTGCCAGCAGCCCCGGGACTAGCGGGGAAGAGACCCAGTACTTC. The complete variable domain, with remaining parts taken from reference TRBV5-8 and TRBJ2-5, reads EAGVTQSPTHLIKTRGQQATLRCSPISGHTSVYWYQQALGLGLQFLLWYDEGEERNRGNFPPRFSGRQFPNYSSELNVNALELEDSALYLCASSPGTSGEETQYFGPGTRLLVL.